Included here is one T cell receptor (beta chain) sequence, with context. The method was immunoSEQ multiplex PCR; TCRdb's version includes in-frame clones alone and lacks a portion of them. The table shows some 2.1 million clones, with just under 95% occurring only once. There are 13 residues in the CDR3. Germline CDR1 SGHRS, CDR2 YFSETQ. V shed 5 bases and J shed 1 base, with 9 bases lying between them. The data were obtained in a study of shared clonotypes between healthy human individuals. CD45RO negativity and positive selection for CCR7 defined naive CD8 cells, a population that excluded terminally differentiated effector memory CD45RA+ cells.

The TCR was taken from a man between 18 and 35 years old in good health. The V call is TRBV5-1, the J call TRBJ1-1, with unresolved D. Input material: naive CD8+ T cells sorted from blood. CDR3 sequence (DNA): TGCGCCAGCAGGCTCAACAAGAACACTGAAGCTTTCTTT. Translation gives CASRLNKNTEAFF. Full variable domain (outside the CDR3, taken from reference TRBV5-1 and TRBJ1-1): KAGVTQTPRYLIKTRGQQVTLSCSPISGHRSVSWYQQTPGQGLQFLFEYFSETQRNKGNFPGRFSGRQFSNSRSEMNVSTLELGDSALYLCASRLNKNTEAFFGQGTRLTVV.